This is a list of T cell receptor beta chains from one sample in a study of beta chain features in type 1 diabetes. Sequenced by immunoSEQ multiplex PCR; TCRdb stores in-frame clones only, minus some. The data hold roughly 400,000 clones, with roughly 16% observed a single time. Sequencing was performed on naive CD4+ T cells from blood. The receptors originated from a woman under 30 in good health. CDR3s include the opening cysteine and the closing phenylalanine or tryptophan.

TRBJ2-7	TRBV10-3	CAISDAYEQYF
TRBJ1-4	TRBV14	CASSRAGTGRRWATNEKLFF
TRBJ1-2	TRBV28	CASSLSDYGYTF
TRBJ1-2	TRBV7-9	CASSQGFTYGYTF
TRBJ1-1	TRBV20-1	CSALQGPEAFF
NA	TRBV7-2	CASSLHSGRTNEQYF
TRBJ2-7	TRBV18	CASSPPATYEQYF
TRBJ2-6	TRBV6-5	CASSYSAGRANVLTF
TRBJ2-1	TRBV9	CASSVGASSHEQNEQFF
TRBJ2-1	TRBV6-5	CASSKTITSYNEQFF
TRBJ2-3	TRBV21-1	CASSRLDGTGQYF
TRBJ2-7	TRBV2	CANNRDRSSYEQYF
TRBJ2-7	TRBV30	CAWNSRLAGGNEQYF
TRBJ1-5	TRBV19	CASSIQGPGGNQPQHF
TRBJ2-2	TRBV4-2	CASSQSGQRGAGELFF
TRBJ1-5	TRBV18	CASSPEHLGRNQPQHF
TRBJ2-2	TRBV18	CASSILGGRNTGELFF
TRBJ2-7	TRBV9	CASSGPTGAYEQYF
TRBJ2-5	TRBV7-2	CASSLGAGGVQETQYF
TRBJ1-1	TRBV29-1	CSVGEGRTEAFF
TRBJ1-1	TRBV27	CASGGPPGTEAFF
TRBJ2-7	TRBV30	CAWRLAGGLHEQYF
TRBJ1-1	TRBV28	CASSPRGGDNTEAFF
TRBJ1-2	TRBV7-2	CASSLAYRNFYGYTF
TRBJ2-2	TRBV6-5	CASSYSAAGELFF
TRBJ2-2	TRBV18	CASSPLRGTGELFF
TRBJ2-1	TRBV2	CASTGLAGSEQFF
TRBJ1-1	TRBV7-9	CASSSLTANTEAFF
TRBJ1-1	TRBV21-1	CASSRHRDREGCTEAFF
TRBJ1-1	TRBV7-2	CASSLPTGAGTEAFF
TRBJ2-5	TRBV21-1	CASTPGQISQETQYF
TRBJ1-4	TRBV30	CAWSMNRGEKLFF
TRBJ2-1	TRBV27	CASREGQGRGLGFF
TRBJ2-7	TRBV21-1	CASSNTERGKKGYEQYF
TRBJ2-7	TRBV30	CAWRAGTGGNYEQYF